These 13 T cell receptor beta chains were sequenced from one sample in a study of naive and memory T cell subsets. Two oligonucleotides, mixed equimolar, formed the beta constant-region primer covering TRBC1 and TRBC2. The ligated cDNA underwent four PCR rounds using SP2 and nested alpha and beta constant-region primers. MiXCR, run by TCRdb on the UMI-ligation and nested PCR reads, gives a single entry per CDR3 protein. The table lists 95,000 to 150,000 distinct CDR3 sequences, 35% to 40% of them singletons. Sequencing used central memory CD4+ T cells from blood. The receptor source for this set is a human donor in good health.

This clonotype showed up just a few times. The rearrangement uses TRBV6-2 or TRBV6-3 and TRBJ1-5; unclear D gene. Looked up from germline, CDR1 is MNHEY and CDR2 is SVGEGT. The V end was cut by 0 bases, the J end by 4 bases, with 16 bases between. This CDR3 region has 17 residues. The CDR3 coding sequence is TGTGCCAGCAGTTACTCCTCGGCAGGATACAGAAATCAGCCCCAGCATTTT. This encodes CASSYSSAGYRNQPQHF.

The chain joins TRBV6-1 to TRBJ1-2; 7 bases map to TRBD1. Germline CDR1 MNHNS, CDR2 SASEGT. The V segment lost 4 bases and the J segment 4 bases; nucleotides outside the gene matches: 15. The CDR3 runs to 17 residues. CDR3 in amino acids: CASSGAFGQDRTYGYTF. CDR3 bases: TGTGCCAGCAGTGGAGCATTTGGACAGGACCGCACCTATGGCTACACCTTC.

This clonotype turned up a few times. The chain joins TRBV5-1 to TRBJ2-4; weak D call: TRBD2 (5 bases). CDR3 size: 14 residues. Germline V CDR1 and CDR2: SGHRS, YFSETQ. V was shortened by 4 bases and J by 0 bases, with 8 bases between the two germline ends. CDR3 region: CASSIGLAKNIQYF. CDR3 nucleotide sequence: TGCGCCAGCAGCATCGGACTAGCCAAAAACATTCAGTACTTC.

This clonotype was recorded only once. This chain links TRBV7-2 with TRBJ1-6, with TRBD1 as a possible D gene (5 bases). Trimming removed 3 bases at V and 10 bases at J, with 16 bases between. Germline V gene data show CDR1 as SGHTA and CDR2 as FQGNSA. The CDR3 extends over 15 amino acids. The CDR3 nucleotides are TGTGCCAGCAGCTTTGATTGGAGGGGCGGCTCACCCCTCCACTTT. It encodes CASSFDWRGGSPLHF.

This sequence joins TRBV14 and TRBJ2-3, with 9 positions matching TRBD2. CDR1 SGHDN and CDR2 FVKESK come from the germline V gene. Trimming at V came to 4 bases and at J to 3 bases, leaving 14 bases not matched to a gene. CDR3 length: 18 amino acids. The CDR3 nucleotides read TGTGCCAGCAGCCGCTTCGCGCGACCTAGCGGGAAGACAGATACGCAGTATTTT. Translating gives CASSRFARPSGKTDTQYF.

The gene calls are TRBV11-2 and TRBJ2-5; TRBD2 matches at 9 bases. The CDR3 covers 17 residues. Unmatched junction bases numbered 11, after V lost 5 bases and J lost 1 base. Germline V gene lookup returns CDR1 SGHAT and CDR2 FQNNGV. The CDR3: CASSAKWREGLQETQYF. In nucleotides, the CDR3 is TGTGCCAGCAGCGCAAAGTGGCGGGAGGGGCTCCAAGAGACCCAGTACTTC.

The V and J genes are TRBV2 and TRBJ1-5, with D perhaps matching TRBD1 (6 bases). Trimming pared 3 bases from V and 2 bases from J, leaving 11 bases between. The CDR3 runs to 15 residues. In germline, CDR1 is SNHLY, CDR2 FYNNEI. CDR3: CASSDRSGGNQPQHF. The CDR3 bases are TGTGCCAGCAGTGATAGGTCAGGGGGCAATCAGCCCCAGCATTTT.

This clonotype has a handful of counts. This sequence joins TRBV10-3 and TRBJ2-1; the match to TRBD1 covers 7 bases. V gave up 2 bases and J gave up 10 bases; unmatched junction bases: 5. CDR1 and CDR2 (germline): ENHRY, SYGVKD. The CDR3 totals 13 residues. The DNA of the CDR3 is TGTGCCATCAGTGAGCCCCGGGACAGCGAGCAGTTCTTC. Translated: CAISEPRDSEQFF.

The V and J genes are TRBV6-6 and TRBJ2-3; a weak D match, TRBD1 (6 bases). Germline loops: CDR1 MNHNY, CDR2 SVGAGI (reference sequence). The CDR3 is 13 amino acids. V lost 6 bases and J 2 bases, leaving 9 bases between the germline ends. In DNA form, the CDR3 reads TGTGCCAGCAGAGACAGGACCACAGATACGCAGTATTTT. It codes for CASRDRTTDTQYF.

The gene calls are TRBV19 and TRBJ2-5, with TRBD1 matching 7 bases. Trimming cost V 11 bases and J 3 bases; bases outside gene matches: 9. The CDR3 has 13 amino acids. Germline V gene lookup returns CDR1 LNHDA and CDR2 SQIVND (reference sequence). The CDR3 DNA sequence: TGTGCCTCGAAAGCCGGGACAGAAGAGACCCAGTACTTC. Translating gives CASKAGTEETQYF.

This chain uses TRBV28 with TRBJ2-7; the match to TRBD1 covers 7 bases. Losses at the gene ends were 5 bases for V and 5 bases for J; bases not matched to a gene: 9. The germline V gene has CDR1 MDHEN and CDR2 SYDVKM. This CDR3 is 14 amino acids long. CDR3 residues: CASSAPGTAHEQYF. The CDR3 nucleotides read TGTGCCAGCAGTGCCCCGGGGACAGCTCACGAGCAGTACTTC.

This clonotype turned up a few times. The CDR3 reads CSASPDDSSYEQYF. The CDR3 bases are TGCAGTGCTAGTCCCGATGACAGCTCCTACGAGCAGTACTTC. The rearrangement links TRBV20-1 to TRBJ2-7, with D possibly TRBD1 on 5 matching bases. Trimming shortened V by 3 bases and J by 0 bases, and 12 bases separated the two germline ends. Germline V CDR1 and CDR2: DFQATT, SNEGSKA (reference sequence). The CDR3 spans 14 residues.

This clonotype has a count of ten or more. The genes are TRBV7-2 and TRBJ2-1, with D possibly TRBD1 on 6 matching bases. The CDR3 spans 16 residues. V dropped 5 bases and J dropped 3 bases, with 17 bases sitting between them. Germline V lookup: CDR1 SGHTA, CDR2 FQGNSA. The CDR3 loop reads CASSHDSGVGYNEQFF. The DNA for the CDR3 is TGTGCCAGCAGCCATGATTCAGGGGTCGGCTACAATGAGCAGTTCTTC.